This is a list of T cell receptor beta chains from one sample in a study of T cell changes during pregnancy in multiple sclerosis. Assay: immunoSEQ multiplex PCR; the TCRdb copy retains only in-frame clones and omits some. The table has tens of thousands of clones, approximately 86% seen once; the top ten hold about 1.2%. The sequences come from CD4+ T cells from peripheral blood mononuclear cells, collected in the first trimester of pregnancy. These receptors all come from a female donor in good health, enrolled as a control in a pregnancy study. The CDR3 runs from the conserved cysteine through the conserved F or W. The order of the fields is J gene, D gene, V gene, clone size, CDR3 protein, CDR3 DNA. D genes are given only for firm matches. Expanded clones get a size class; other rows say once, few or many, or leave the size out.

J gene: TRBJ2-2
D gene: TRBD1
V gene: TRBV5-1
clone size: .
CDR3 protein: CASNPGDRDTGELFF
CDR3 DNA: TGCGCCAGCAACCCGGGGGACAGGGACACCGGGGAGCTGTTTTTT

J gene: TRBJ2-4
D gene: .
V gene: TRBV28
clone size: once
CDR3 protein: CASRLEGEGAKNIQYF
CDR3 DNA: TGTGCCAGCAGGCTCGAGGGGGAAGGGGCCAAAAACATTCAGTACTTC

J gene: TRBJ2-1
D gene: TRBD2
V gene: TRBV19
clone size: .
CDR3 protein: CASSIGASGSGDEQFF
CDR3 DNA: TGTGCCAGTAGTATCGGTGCTAGCGGGAGTGGTGATGAGCAGTTCTTC

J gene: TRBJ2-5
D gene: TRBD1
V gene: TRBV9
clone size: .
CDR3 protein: CASSVVPGGETQYF
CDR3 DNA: TGTGCCAGCAGCGTAGTCCCAGGGGGAGAGACCCAGTACTTC

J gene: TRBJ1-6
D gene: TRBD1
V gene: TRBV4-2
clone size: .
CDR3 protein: CASSQRGQGGNSPLHF
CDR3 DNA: TGTGCCAGCAGCCAGAGAGGACAGGGTGGAAATTCACCCCTCCACTTT

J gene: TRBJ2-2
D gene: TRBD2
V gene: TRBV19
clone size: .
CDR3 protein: CASNQAGTSGLFGELFF
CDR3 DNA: TGTGCCAGTAATCAAGCGGGAACTAGCGGCCTTTTCGGGGAGCTGTTTTTT

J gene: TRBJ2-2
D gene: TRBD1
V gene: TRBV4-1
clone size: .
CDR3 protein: CASTPTGTANTGELFF
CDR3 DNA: TGCGCCAGCACCCCGACCGGGACAGCGAACACCGGGGAGCTGTTTTTT

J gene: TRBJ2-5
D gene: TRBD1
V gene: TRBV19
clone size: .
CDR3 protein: CASSSPRGQGSETQYF
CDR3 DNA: TGTGCCAGTAGTTCTCCCCGGGGACAGGGAAGCGAGACCCAGTACTTC

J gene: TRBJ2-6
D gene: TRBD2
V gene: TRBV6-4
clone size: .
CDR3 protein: CASSEGLAGSSGANVLTF
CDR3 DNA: TGTGCCAGCAGTGAAGGACTAGCGGGATCCTCTGGGGCCAACGTCCTGACTTTC

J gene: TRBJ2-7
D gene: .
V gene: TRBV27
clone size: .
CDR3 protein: CASSLVQEGAEQYF
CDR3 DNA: TGTGCCAGCAGTTTAGTACAGGAGGGCGCCGAGCAGTACTTC

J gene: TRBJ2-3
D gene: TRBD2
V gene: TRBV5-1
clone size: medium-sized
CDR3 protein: CASSLDLLAGVQSTQYF
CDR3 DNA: TGCGCCAGCAGCTTGGACCTACTAGCGGGGGTCCAATCTACGCAGTATTTT

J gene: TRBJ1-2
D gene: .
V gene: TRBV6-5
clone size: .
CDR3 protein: CASSSPEQNTRGYTF
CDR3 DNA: TGTGCCAGCAGTTCCCCGGAACAGAATACTAGGGGCTACACCTTC

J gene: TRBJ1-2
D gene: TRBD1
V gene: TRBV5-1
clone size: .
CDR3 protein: CASSHRQGPYGYTF
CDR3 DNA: TGCGCCAGCAGCCACCGACAGGGCCCGTATGGCTACACCTTC

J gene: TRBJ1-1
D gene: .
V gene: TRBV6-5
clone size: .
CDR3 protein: CASSLLTGVNTEAFF
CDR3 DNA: TGTGCCAGCAGCCTTCTCACAGGCGTGAACACTGAAGCTTTCTTT

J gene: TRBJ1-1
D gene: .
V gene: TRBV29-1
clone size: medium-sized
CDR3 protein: CSVESGGYMNTEAFF
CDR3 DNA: TGCAGCGTTGAGAGTGGCGGATACATGAACACTGAAGCTTTCTTT

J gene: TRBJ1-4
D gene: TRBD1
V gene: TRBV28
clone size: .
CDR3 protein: CASSMPGGAYEKLFF
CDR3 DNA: TGTGCCAGCAGCATGCCAGGGGGCGCTTATGAAAAACTGTTTTTT

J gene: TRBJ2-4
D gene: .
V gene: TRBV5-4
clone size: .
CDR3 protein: CASSTTGGDIQYF
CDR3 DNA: TGTGCCAGCAGTACTACAGGGGGGGACATTCAGTACTTC

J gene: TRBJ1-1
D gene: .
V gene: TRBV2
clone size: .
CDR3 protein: CASRWAENTEAFF
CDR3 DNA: TGTGCCAGCAGATGGGCAGAGAACACTGAAGCTTTCTTT